This TCR beta chain was recovered during a study of blood T cell repertoires in COVID-19. Turning to the study itself: COVID-19 samples from acute and convalescent phases originated in the United States, Italy and Spain. PBMCs, B-cell-depleted T cells, or T cells were the source of the cDNA or gDNA that made up the material.

The authors' processing: The authors estimated nucleated cell counts from reference gene primer amplification. Generated by immunoSEQ multiplex PCR, the TCRdb table keeps only in-frame clones and is missing some. V, J and clone size were drawn from that table, and D and trimming were deduced from the DNA. Of approximately 99,000 clones listed, 79% are singletons. The clonotype originates from a woman over 75 with active or convalescent COVID-19. Source material: peripheral blood.

The DNA for the CDR3 is TGTGCCAGCAGTCTAGGACAGGGCGCCAATCAGCCCCAGCATTTT. As protein: CASSLGQGANQPQHF. This chain links TRBV2 with TRBJ1-5; 8 bases align to TRBD1. Germline V gene data show CDR1 as SNHLY and CDR2 as FYNNEI. The CDR3 runs 15 residues. The J segment lost 3 bases and the V segment lost 5 bases, leaving 6 bases of the junction unmatched. The entire variable domain, with the rest obtained from reference TRBV2 and TRBJ1-5, is as follows: EPEVTQTPSHQVTQMGQEVILRCVPISNHLYFYWYRQILGQKVEFLVSFYNNEISEKSEIFDDQFSVERPDGSNFTLKIRSTKLEDSAMYFCASSLGQGANQPQHFGDGTRLSIL.